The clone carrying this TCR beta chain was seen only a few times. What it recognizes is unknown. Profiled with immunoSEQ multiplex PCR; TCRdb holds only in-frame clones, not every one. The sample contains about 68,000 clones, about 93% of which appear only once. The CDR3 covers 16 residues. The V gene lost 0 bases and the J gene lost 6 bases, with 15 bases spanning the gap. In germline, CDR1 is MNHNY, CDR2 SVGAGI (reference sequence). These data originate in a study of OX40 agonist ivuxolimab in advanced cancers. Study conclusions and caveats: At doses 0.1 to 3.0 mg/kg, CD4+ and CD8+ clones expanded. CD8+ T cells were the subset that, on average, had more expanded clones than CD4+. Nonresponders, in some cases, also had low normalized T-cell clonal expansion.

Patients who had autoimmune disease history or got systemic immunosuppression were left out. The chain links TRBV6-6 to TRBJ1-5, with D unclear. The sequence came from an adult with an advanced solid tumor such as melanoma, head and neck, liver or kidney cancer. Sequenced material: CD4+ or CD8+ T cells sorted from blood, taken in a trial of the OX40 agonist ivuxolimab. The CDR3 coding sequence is TGTGCCAGCAGTTACTCGAGGGCTGGATTTAGTCAGCCCCAGCATTTT. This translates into CASSYSRAGFSQPQHF.